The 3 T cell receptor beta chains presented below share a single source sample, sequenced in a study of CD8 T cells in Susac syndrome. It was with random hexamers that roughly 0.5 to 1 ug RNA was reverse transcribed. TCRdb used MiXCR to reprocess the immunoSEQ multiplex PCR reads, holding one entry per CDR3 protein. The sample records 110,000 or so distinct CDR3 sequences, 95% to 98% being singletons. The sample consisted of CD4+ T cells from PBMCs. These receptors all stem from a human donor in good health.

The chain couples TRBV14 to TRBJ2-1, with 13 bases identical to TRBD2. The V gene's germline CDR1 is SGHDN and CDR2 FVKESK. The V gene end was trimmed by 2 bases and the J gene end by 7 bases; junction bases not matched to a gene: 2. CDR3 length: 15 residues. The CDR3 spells CASSQRTSGRNEQFF. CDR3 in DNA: TGTGCCAGCAGCCAAAGGACTAGCGGGAGAAATGAGCAGTTCTTC. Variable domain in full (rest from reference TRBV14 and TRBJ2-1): EAGVTQFPSHSVIEKGQTVTLRCDPISGHDNLYWYRRVMGKEIKFLLHFVKESKQDESGMPNNRFLAERTGGTYSTLKVQPAELEDSGVYFCASSQRTSGRNEQFFGPGTRLTVL.

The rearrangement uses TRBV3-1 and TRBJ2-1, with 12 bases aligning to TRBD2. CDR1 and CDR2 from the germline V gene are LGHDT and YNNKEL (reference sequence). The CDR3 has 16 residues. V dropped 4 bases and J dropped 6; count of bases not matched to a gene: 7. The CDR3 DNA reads TGTGCCAGCAGCCCACTAACTAGCGGGAGGAGCAATGAGCAGTTCTTC. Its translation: CASSPLTSGRSNEQFF.

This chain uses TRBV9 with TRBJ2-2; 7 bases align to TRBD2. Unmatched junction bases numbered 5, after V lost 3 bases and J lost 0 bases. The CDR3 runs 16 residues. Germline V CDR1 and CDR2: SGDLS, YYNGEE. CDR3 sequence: CASSGGSLANTGELFF. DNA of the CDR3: TGTGCCAGCAGCGGCGGGAGCCTGGCGAACACCGGGGAGCTGTTTTTT.